A selection of T cell receptor beta chains follows, all from one sample in a study of blood T cell repertoires in COVID-19. TCRdb keeps only in-frame clones here, not all; method: immunoSEQ multiplex PCR. The repertoire holds 350,000 to 500,000 clones, approximately 91% seen once, with 1.2% to 1.5% in the top ten. Material for sequencing was PBMCs or T cells enriched from blood (not recorded which). The receptors originated from a woman under 30 who had been exposed to COVID-19. CDR3s include the opening cysteine and the closing phenylalanine or tryptophan. D genes are given only for firm matches. Clone size is given for some rows only: seen once, a few or many times, or a class if the clone is expanded.

d_call clone_size j_call v_call cdr3_nt cdr3_aa
NA NA TRBJ1-2 TRBV27 TGTGCCAGCAGTTTATATCCAAGAGGTAATGGCTACACCTTC CASSLYPRGNGYTF
NA NA TRBJ1-3 TRBV5-1 TGCGCCAGCAGCTTGGACGGGGACTCTGGAAACACCATATATTTT CASSLDGDSGNTIYF
TRBD1 NA TRBJ1-1 TRBV28 TGTGCCAGTAGGACAGGGCACACTGAAGCTTTCTTT CASRTGHTEAFF
TRBD1 NA TRBJ2-5 TRBV7-2 TGTGCCAGCAGCCCCGGGACAGGGCTCCAAGAGACCCAGTACTTC CASSPGTGLQETQYF
TRBD1 NA TRBJ2-1 TRBV15 TGTGCCACCAGCAGAGATCCGAGCCCCCCTAGGGACAGACTATACAATGAGCAGTTCTTC CATSRDPSPPRDRLYNEQFF
NA NA TRBJ2-1 TRBV28 TGTGCCAGCAGTTCCAGGACCGGCCGGGACTCGAACTACAATGAGCAGTTCTTC CASSSRTGRDSNYNEQFF
NA NA TRBJ2-2 TRBV11-3 TGTGCCAGCAGCCGGTATTCTAACACCGGGGAGCTGTTTTTT CASSRYSNTGELFF
TRBD2 NA TRBJ2-3 TRBV9 TGTGCCAGCAGCCCACGATGGGGACTAGCGGGATCAGATACGCAGTATTTT CASSPRWGLAGSDTQYF
TRBD1 NA TRBJ1-3 TRBV4-1 TGCGCCAGCAGCCAAGGCGCACAGGGGGTCTCCTCTGGAAACACCATATATTTT CASSQGAQGVSSGNTIYF
TRBD1 NA TRBJ2-3 TRBV5-1 TGCGCCAGCAGCCTCGGACAGGGCCGTACAGATACGCAGTATTTT CASSLGQGRTDTQYF
NA NA TRBJ2-1 TRBV6-5 TGTGCCAGCAGTTATATCGCGGAGGAGCAGTTCTTC CASSYIAEEQFF
NA NA TRBJ2-5 TRBV9 TGTGCCAGCAGCGGCTATGGCGGCACAACGTCAGAGACCCAGTACTTC CASSGYGGTTSETQYF
NA NA TRBJ1-6 TRBV7-9 TGTGCCAGCAGCTTATCGCAGAATTCACCCCTCCACTTT CASSLSQNSPLHF
TRBD1 NA TRBJ2-7 TRBV27 TGTGCCAGCAGCACCGTTGGGACAGGGCTCTACGAGCAGTACTTC CASSTVGTGLYEQYF
TRBD2 NA TRBJ2-3 TRBV10-2 TGCGCCGTCTCCCGGGGGGGGTCCGGGCGAGATACGCAGTATTTT CAVSRGGSGRDTQYF
NA NA TRBJ2-1 TRBV12-3/TRBV12-4 TGTGCCAGCAGTTTGCAAACGGATGAGCAGTTCTTC CASSLQTDEQFF
NA NA TRBJ1-4 TRBV2 TGTGCCAGCAGGGCGGGACCGGGATTTCTTCAATCCTCAACTAATGAAAAACTGTTTTTT CASRAGPGFLQSSTNEKLFF
TRBD2 NA TRBJ2-1 TRBV9 TGTGCCAGCAGCGTAGCTACGGGGGTAGCGGGAGAGCAGTTCTTC CASSVATGVAGEQFF
NA NA TRBJ1-5 TRBV30 TGTGCCTGGAGTGGGGACTCCAATCAGCCCCAGCATTTT CAWSGDSNQPQHF
TRBD1 NA TRBJ1-2 TRBV20-1 TGCAGTACAGGGGATTATGGCTACACCTTC CSTGDYGYTF
TRBD2 few TRBJ2-1 TRBV5-4 TGTGCCAGCAGCCTGAGCCTAGCGGGAGGGCCAGGTGAGCAGTTCTTC CASSLSLAGGPGEQFF
TRBD1 NA TRBJ1-4 TRBV2 TGTGTCAGCAGTTGGACAGGGGCGACTAATGAAAAACTGTTTTTT CVSSWTGATNEKLFF
NA NA TRBJ2-1 TRBV9 TGTGCCAGCAGCGTAGCCCCGAGAACTAATGAGCAGTTCTTC CASSVAPRTNEQFF
NA once TRBJ2-7 TRBV12-3/TRBV12-4 TGTGCCAGCTTTCAGACTCTTGGTAACGAGCAGTACTTC CASFQTLGNEQYF
NA NA TRBJ1-5 TRBV5-1 TGCGCCAGCAGCCTGGGGTCAGGGGGCAATCAGCCCCAGCATTTT CASSLGSGGNQPQHF
NA few TRBJ1-4 TRBV28 TGTGCCAGCCACCGAGTGCGGCATGCAACTAATGAAAAACTGTTTTTT CASHRVRHATNEKLFF
NA NA TRBJ1-6 TRBV3-1/TRBV3-2 TGTGCCAGCAGCCAAGAACGACACCCTAATTCACCCCTCCACTTT CASSQERHPNSPLHF
TRBD2 once TRBJ2-3 TRBV4-3 TGCGCCAGCAGCCAAGATCGGGGGACTAGCGGGGGGGCCCCGTTCCTCAAAGATACGCAGTATTTT CASSQDRGTSGGAPFLKDTQYF
NA NA TRBJ1-4 TRBV27 TGTGCCAGCAGTTTAAAACAGCGGGCAACTAATGAAAAACTGTTTTTT CASSLKQRATNEKLFF
TRBD2 NA TRBJ2-5 TRBV29-1 TGCAGCGTGCCTACTAGCGGGAGGGGGGGAGAGACCCAGTACTTC CSVPTSGRGGETQYF
TRBD2 once TRBJ2-7 TRBV5-1 TGCGCCAGCAGCTTGACCGGAGGACTAGCGCAGACCTACGAGCAGTACTTC CASSLTGGLAQTYEQYF
TRBD2 NA TRBJ2-4 TRBV29-1 TGCAGCGTTGAAAGCGGGAGGGGGGGAAACATTCAGTACTTC CSVESGRGGNIQYF
TRBD1 NA TRBJ1-6 TRBV3-1/TRBV3-2 TGTGCCAGCAGCCTGGGACAGCGGAATTCACCCCTCCACTTT CASSLGQRNSPLHF
TRBD1 NA TRBJ2-7 TRBV15 TGTGCCACCAGCAGAGTGGCTATTAGGACAGGTAGCTACGAGCAGTACTTC CATSRVAIRTGSYEQYF
TRBD1 NA TRBJ2-5 TRBV25-1 TGTGCCAGCAGTTGGGACAGGGCACACGAGACCCAGTACTTC CASSWDRAHETQYF
TRBD2 NA TRBJ2-1 TRBV7-2 TGTGCCAGCAGCATTGGACTAGCGCGGTACAATGAGCAGTTCTTC CASSIGLARYNEQFF
NA NA TRBJ1-1 TRBV5-1 TGCGCCAGCAGCTTGTCTGGCCGAAAGAACACTGAAGCTTTCTTT CASSLSGRKNTEAFF